Given below is one T cell receptor (beta chain) in context. Antigen: not known. This record belongs to a study of cytomegalovirus exposure and HLA in healthy donors. The study ran its PCR with 60 Vbeta and 13 Jbeta primers. The protocol was immunoSEQ multiplex PCR, while the TCRdb copy is restricted to in-frame clones and leaves out a portion. The sample lists 140,000 to 150,000 clones; roughly 82% were seen once. Study-level findings and limits: It was reported in a later analysis that an Asian-associated ancestry cluster showed fewer N-insertions than the 666-donor mean. In an earlier analysis, about 87% or about 30%: the productive usage of most TCR beta V segments. CMV serostatus stood as the only immune exposure information on hand. What was likely a sequencing artifact was a cluster of highly shared sequence variants.

The ends were cut back, 10 bases at V and 0 bases at J, with 10 bases in the middle. Germline-derived CDR1 and CDR2 are MNHEY and SVGAGI. The CDR3 is made up of 13 amino acids. The gene calls are TRBV6-5 and TRBJ1-5; no definite D call. The specimen was PBMCs. This TCR was recovered from a man aged 30 to 39 in good health and CMV-seronegative. Here the CDR3 reads CATARASNQPQHF. CDR3 sequence (DNA): TGTGCCACCGCGAGGGCTAGCAATCAGCCCCAGCATTTT.